The text below deals with one T cell receptor (beta chain). Its antigen remains unidentified. This CDR3 contains 11 residues. Deletions cut 4 bases from V and 7 bases from J, with 10 bases between. Germline values: CDR1 SQVTM, CDR2 ANQGSEA. Uncontrolled infection, other autoimmune disease, pregnancy or lactation excluded patients. Used for diagnoses were clinical symptoms, serum thyroxine and TRAb, thyroid ultrasound and orbital computed tomography. This sample was taken from a study of T cells in Graves' hyperthyroidism and ophthalmopathy. Points from the study as a whole: Clonotypes that were expanded in thyroid above 0.001 mostly appeared in blood too. Ophthalmopathy prediction by the model preceded onset by a median about 6.5 months.

RNA transcripts gave rise to amplified TCR beta CDR3 regions. HTBI primers drove first-round RT-PCR of the TCR CDR3. A single record per CDR3 protein comes from TCRdb applying MiXCR to the multiplex PCR reads. The sample records 600,000 to 700,000 distinct CDR3 sequences, nearly 45% being singletons. The source material was peripheral blood or thyroid tissue (not recorded which). The source of this sequence is an adult man with Graves' disease, either hyperthyroidism or ophthalmopathy (not recorded which). V gene TRBV29-1 combines with J gene TRBJ1-1; D is possibly TRBD1 (5 bases). For the CDR3, the DNA is TGCAGCGTTGGGACAACTAATGAAGCTTTCTTT. It encodes CSVGTTNEAFF.